This T cell receptor (beta chain) originates from a study of blood T cell repertoires in COVID-19. Overall study: Spain, Italy and the United States supplied samples that represented acute and convalescent COVID-19. PBMCs, B-cell-depleted T cells, or T cells were the source of the cDNA or gDNA that made up the material.

In the source study's methods: Reference gene primers were amplified, and this amplification served to estimate nucleated cell counts. TCRdb's table, derived via immunoSEQ multiplex PCR, lists solely in-frame clones and lacks some. D and trimming come from the DNA, and the V and J calls and clone size come from that table. The sample lists 65,000 to 85,000 clones; more than 65% were seen once. V lost 9 bases to trimming and J lost 1 base, with 9 bases between them. The CDR3 is made up of 12 amino acids. CDR1 is SNHLY and CDR2 is FYNNEI in the germline V gene. Material: peripheral blood. The clonotype comes from a woman older than 75 with active or convalescent COVID-19. The chain carries TRBV2 and TRBJ1-2; unclear D gene. The CDR3 nucleotides read TGTGCCAGTACGAGGGTTAACTATGGCTACACCTTC. This sequence encodes CASTRVNYGYTF.